This TCR beta chain was profiled in a study of shared clonotypes between healthy human individuals. Sequenced by immunoSEQ multiplex PCR; TCRdb stores in-frame clones only, minus some. The sample holds about 2 million clones, over 85% seen once. The CDR3 sequence is 15 residues long. CDR1 and CDR2 from the germline V gene are SNHLY and FYNNEI. The V and J ends lost 8 bases and 2 bases respectively, with 17 bases between them. Terminally differentiated effector memory CD45RA+ cells were excluded by CCR7 positive selection of CD45RO-negative cells. Sequencing was done on a sample of naive CD8+ T cells sorted from blood. The chain has TRBV2 and TRBJ2-3; a possible D gene is TRBD1 (6 bases). This TCR derives from a man aged 18-30 years in good health. CDR3: CASLEAWTDTDTQYF. CDR3 bases: TGTGCCAGCCTTGAGGCTTGGACAGACACAGATACGCAGTATTTT. Complete variable domain (other parts from reference TRBV2 and TRBJ2-3): EPEVTQTPSHQVTQMGQEVILRCVPISNHLYFYWYRQILGQKVEFLVSFYNNEISEKSEIFDDQFSVERPDGSNFTLKIRSTKLEDSAMYFCASLEAWTDTDTQYFGPGTRLTVL.